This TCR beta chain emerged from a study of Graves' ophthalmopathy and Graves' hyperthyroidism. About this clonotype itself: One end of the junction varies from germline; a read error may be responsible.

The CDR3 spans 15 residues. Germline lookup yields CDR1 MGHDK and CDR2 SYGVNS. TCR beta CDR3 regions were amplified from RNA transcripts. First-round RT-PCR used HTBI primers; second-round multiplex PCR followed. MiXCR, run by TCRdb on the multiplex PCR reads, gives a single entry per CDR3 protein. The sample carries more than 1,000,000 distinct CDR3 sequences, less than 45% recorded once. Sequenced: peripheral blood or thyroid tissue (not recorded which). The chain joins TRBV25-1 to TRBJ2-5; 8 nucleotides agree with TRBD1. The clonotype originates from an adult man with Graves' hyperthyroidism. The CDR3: CASSQEGTGGGGQYF. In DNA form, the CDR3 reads TGCGCCAGCAGCCAAGAAGGGACAGGCGGTGGGGGGCAGTACTTC.